There are a few counts of the clone carrying this T cell receptor beta chain. What it binds is not known. These data come from a study of blood T cells in healthy people across ages. Study at large: Through template switching, about one barcoded beta molecule was captured per two T cells, as measured in model experiments. Study results and caveats: While age rose, TCR beta diversity per million T cells dropped in a roughly linear way.

V lost 8 bases, J lost 5 bases, and 12 bases lay in between. CDR1 is SQVTM, CDR2 ANQGSEA, per germline. CDR3 length equals 11 residues. With a J-beta primer mix and a sample-barcoded 5' primer, a second PCR ran about 7 to 12 cycles. TCRdb recomputed calls from the 5' RACE reads with MiXCR, one row per CDR3 protein. The profile shows more than 800,000 distinct CDR3 sequences, 29% of them singletons. This receptor was obtained from a woman of 80 years or more in good health. Sequencing was done on a sample of blood. The genes are TRBV29-1 and TRBJ1-2; D unclear. CDR3 nucleotide sequence: TGCAGCCCCCGGTGGGCTTATGGCTACACCTTC. This sequence encodes CSPRWAYGYTF.